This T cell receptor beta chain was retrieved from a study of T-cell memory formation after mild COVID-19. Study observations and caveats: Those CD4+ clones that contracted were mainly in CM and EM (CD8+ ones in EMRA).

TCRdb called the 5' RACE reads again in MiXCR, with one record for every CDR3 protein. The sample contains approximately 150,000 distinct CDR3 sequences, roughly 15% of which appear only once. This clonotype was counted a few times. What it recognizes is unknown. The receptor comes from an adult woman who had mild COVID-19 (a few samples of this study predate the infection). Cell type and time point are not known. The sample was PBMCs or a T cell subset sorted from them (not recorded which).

The CDR3 bases are TGTGCCAGCAGAGTTGAGGGAGGGCAGTTCTTC. Translating gives CASRVEGGQFF. The chain recombines TRBV11-2 with TRBJ2-1; TRBD2 is a possible D gene (6 bases). Germline CDR1 is SGHAT and CDR2 is FQNNGV. The CDR3 runs 11 residues. V was pared by 6 bases and J by 12 bases, with 12 bases between.